These 30 T cell receptor beta chains came from one sample sequenced in a study of blood T cell repertoires in COVID-19. Assay used: immunoSEQ multiplex PCR; TCRdb lists only in-frame clones, some missing. The sample consists of under 300,000 clones, around 87% of them appearing once. The specimen sequenced was PBMCs or T cells enriched from blood (not recorded which). The receptors here all came from a woman between 45 and 65 years old who had recovered from COVID-19.

The V call is TRBV28, the J call TRBJ1-1, with TRBD1 matching 9 bases. Germline V gene data show CDR1 as MDHEN and CDR2 as SYDVKM. The V gene end was trimmed by 6 bases and the J gene end by 2 bases; junction bases not matched to a gene: 4. The CDR3 is made up of 14 amino acids. CDR3 bases: TGTGCCAGCAGAGTACAGGGGGCCAACACTGAAGCTTTCTTT. Protein: CASRVQGANTEAFF.

The chain recombines TRBV2 with TRBJ2-2; 15 bases align to TRBD2. Germline CDR1 and CDR2: SNHLY and FYNNEI. After removal of 0 bases from V and 4 bases from J, the junction contained 6 bases not matched to a gene. The CDR3 has 19 amino acids. The CDR3, as DNA: TGTGCCAGCAGTGAAGCCGGACTAGCGGGAGGGCCGGTCACCGGGGAGCTGTTTTTT. Encoded protein: CASSEAGLAGGPVTGELFF.

CDR3 coding DNA: TGTGCCAGCAGTTACTCATATAGCGGGACTCTCTACGAGCAGTACTTC. Protein product: CASSYSYSGTLYEQYF. The genes are TRBV6-5 and TRBJ2-7; the match to TRBD2 covers 8 bases. J lost 3 bases, V lost 0 bases, and 7 bases had no gene match. The CDR3 spans 16 residues. Germline V CDR1 and CDR2: MNHEY, SVGAGI.

The chain links TRBV7-9 to TRBJ1-3, with D possibly being TRBD1 (6 bases). Trimming took 7 bases from V and 4 from J, leaving 11 bases between them. CDR1 and CDR2 (germline): SEHNR, FQNEAQ (reference sequence). The CDR3 is made up of 13 amino acids. This chain's CDR3 is CASKQGSGNTIYF. The CDR3 DNA reads TGTGCCAGCAAACAGGGATCAGGAAACACCATATATTTT.

This chain uses TRBV3-1 (or the pseudogene TRBV3-2) with TRBJ1-2; D may be TRBD1 (5 bases). The CDR3 is 13 residues long. The V end was cut by 7 bases, the J end by 4 bases, with 13 bases between. Germline assignment: CDR1 LGHDT and CDR2 YNNKEL (reference sequence). The CDR3 here is CASTSDRSYGYTF. CDR3 nucleotide sequence: TGTGCCAGCACCAGCGACAGAAGCTATGGCTACACCTTC.

The chain recombines TRBV4-3 with TRBJ1-2, with a tentative D call TRBD1 (5 bases). CDR3 length: 16 amino acids. CDR1 LGHNA and CDR2 YSLEER come from the germline V gene. The ends were cut back, 0 bases at V and 4 bases at J, with 15 bases in the middle. CDR3 bases: TGCGCCAGCAGCCAAGATGGGTGGGGGGAAGGCTATGGCTACACCTTC. Translating it yields CASSQDGWGEGYGYTF.

A word on this clone: At one of its ends the junction is not consistent with the germline gene, which may arise from a read error. This rearrangement joins TRBV24-1 to TRBJ2-1, with 11 bases matching TRBD2. The V gene's germline CDR1 is KGHDR and CDR2 SFDVKD. The CDR3 sequence is 17 residues long. CDR3 sequence reads: CATSEVSGRGSSNEQFF. The CDR3 DNA reads TGTGCCACCAGTGAAGTTAGCGGGAGGGGTTCCTCCAATGAGCAGTTCTTC.

The chain has TRBV7-2 and TRBJ2-7, with 7 bases that match TRBD2. Looked up from germline, CDR1 is SGHTA and CDR2 is FQGNSA. The CDR3 consists of 16 residues. The V and J ends lost 3 bases and 3 bases, in that order; junction bases with no gene match: 11. The CDR3 loop reads CASSLDPTTGGYEQYF. As DNA, the CDR3 is TGTGCCAGCAGCTTGGATCCCACGACGGGGGGCTACGAGCAGTACTTC.

This chain links TRBV12-3 or TRBV12-4 with TRBJ1-3; no clear D. The CDR3 contains 11 residues. The CDR3 loop is CGAGTGNTIYF. For the CDR3, the DNA is TGTGGGGCGGGGACTGGAAACACCATATATTTT.

The chain uses TRBV11-1 and TRBJ1-2; weak D call: TRBD1 (5 bases). Germline V lookup: CDR1 SGHAT, CDR2 FQDESV (reference sequence). The CDR3 consists of 12 residues. Trimming pared 3 bases from V and 5 bases from J, leaving 7 bases between. For the CDR3, the DNA is TGTGCCAGCAGCTTTACAGGTTATGGCTACACCTTC. As protein: CASSFTGYGYTF.

CDR3 region: CASGQGISSGNTIYF. CDR3 in DNA: TGTGCCAGCGGACAGGGCATCAGCTCTGGAAACACCATATATTTT. The chain uses TRBV7-9 and TRBJ1-3; 8 bases align to TRBD1. V trimming: 8 bases; J trimming: 0 bases; junction bases outside the gene matches: 6. The germline V gene has CDR1 SEHNR and CDR2 FQNEAQ (reference sequence). The CDR3 totals 15 residues.

The rearrangement links TRBV3-1 (or the pseudogene TRBV3-2) to TRBJ1-2; 8 bases map to TRBD1. Germline trimming cut 1 base from V and 5 bases from J; bases unmatched to any gene: 6. Looked up from germline, CDR1 is LGHDT and CDR2 is YNNKEL (reference sequence). This CDR3 spans 15 amino acids. The CDR3 DNA reads TGTGCCAGCAGCCAAGCAGGGGGCGGTACATATGGCTACACCTTC. Its translation: CASSQAGGGTYGYTF.

This clone was recorded once. The rearrangement uses TRBV18 and TRBJ1-3, with D possibly being TRBD1 (5 bases). Trimming removed 3 bases at V and 1 base at J, with 10 bases between. The CDR3 length is 15 residues. Germline values: CDR1 KGHSH, CDR2 LQKENI. The CDR3 region is CASSPLRDSGNTIYF. The CDR3, as DNA: TGTGCCAGCTCACCTCTCAGGGATTCTGGAAACACCATATATTTT.

The chain joins TRBV3-1 (or the pseudogene TRBV3-2) to TRBJ1-6; 9 bases match TRBD1. This CDR3 region has 15 residues. The junction had 0 bases not matched to a gene; V was cut back by 1 base and J by 5 bases. The germline CDR1 and CDR2 sequences are LGHDT and YNNKEL (reference sequence). CDR3 sequence (DNA): TGTGCCAGCAGCCAAGGACAGGGGGATAATTCACCCCTCCACTTT. As protein: CASSQGQGDNSPLHF.

A few counts support this clone. The chain links TRBV7-6 to TRBJ1-1; D is undetermined. The germline V gene encodes CDR1 SGHVS and CDR2 FNYEAQ. The V gene lost 3 bases and the J gene lost 0 bases, with 14 bases spanning the gap. The CDR3 runs to 16 residues. The CDR3 is CASSFLPAGLNTEAFF. CDR3 DNA: TGTGCCAGCAGCTTCCTTCCAGCAGGATTGAACACTGAAGCTTTCTTT.

The chain links TRBV7-2 to TRBJ1-5; no clear D. With 2 bases removed from V and 2 bases from J, the gap between germline ends came to 10 bases. Germline loops: CDR1 SGHTA, CDR2 FQGNSA. This CDR3 region has 15 residues. This CDR3 is CASSLRGGGNQPQHF. The CDR3 DNA reads TGTGCCAGCAGCTTACGGGGAGGTGGCAATCAGCCCCAGCATTTT.

The chain carries TRBV7-2 and TRBJ2-3; 7 bases are shared with TRBD2. CDR1 is SGHTA and CDR2 is FQGNSA in the germline V gene. This CDR3 has 15 amino acids. V was clipped by 3 bases and J by 0 bases; unmatched bases: 3. In DNA, the CDR3 is TGTGCCAGCAGCTTTCGGGGACTAAGCACAGATACGCAGTATTTT. Its translation: CASSFRGLSTDTQYF.

The chain has TRBV2 and TRBJ2-7; D is uncertain. The CDR3 has 11 amino acids. CDR1 and CDR2 (germline): SNHLY, FYNNEI. Trimming took off 5 bases at V and 4 bases at J, with 6 bases between the two ends. This CDR3 reads CASSLYYEQYF. Written as DNA, the CDR3 is TGTGCCAGCAGTTTGTATTACGAGCAGTACTTC. Supplemented by reference TRBV2 and TRBJ2-7, the full variable domain reads EPEVTQTPSHQVTQMGQEVILRCVPISNHLYFYWYRQILGQKVEFLVSFYNNEISEKSEIFDDQFSVERPDGSNFTLKIRSTKLEDSAMYFCASSLYYEQYFGPGTRLTVT.

V is TRBV27 and J is TRBJ2-2, with 7 bases that match TRBD1. CDR3 length: 12 residues. The germline V gene encodes CDR1 MNHEY and CDR2 SMNVEV (reference sequence). V trimming: 7 bases; J trimming: 8 bases; junction bases outside the gene matches: 4. Here the CDR3 reads CASTDRKGELFF. CDR3 sequence (DNA): TGTGCCAGCACGGACAGGAAAGGGGAGCTGTTTTTT.

The chain links TRBV6-5 to TRBJ2-3; 8 nucleotides match TRBD2. The CDR3 is made up of 15 amino acids. Per germline, CDR1 MNHEY and CDR2 SVGAGI. The junction had 6 bases not matched to a gene; V was cut back by 6 bases and J by 1 base. The chain's CDR3 is CASSAGTRRTDTQYF. The CDR3 DNA is TGTGCCAGCAGCGCCGGGACTAGGCGCACAGATACGCAGTATTTT.

A few counts support this clone. This sequence joins TRBV6-1 and TRBJ2-1, with 7 bases matching TRBD2. CDR3 length: 14 residues. Germline CDR1 reads MNHNS; CDR2 reads SASEGT. V lost 1 base and J lost 8; bases outside the gene matches: 5. Written as DNA, the CDR3 is TGTGCCAGCAGTGAAGGGGGGGGTGGCCATGAGCAGTTCTTC. It yields the protein CASSEGGGGHEQFF.

V and J are TRBV3-1 (or the pseudogene TRBV3-2) and TRBJ2-5, with 7 bases that match TRBD1. Trimming removed 5 bases from V and 3 bases from J; junction bases left unmatched: 6. There are 14 residues in the CDR3. The V gene's germline CDR1 is LGHDT and CDR2 YNNKEL (reference sequence). CDR3 sequence (DNA): TGTGCCAGCAGCTCACAGGGGCAAGAAGAGACCCAGTACTTC. Translating it yields CASSSQGQEETQYF.

This CDR3 reads CASSIGQGYGYTF. CDR3 nucleotides: TGTGCCAGTAGTATCGGACAGGGCTATGGCTACACCTTC. The rearrangement joins TRBV19 to TRBJ1-2; 8 bases align to TRBD1. V was clipped by 3 bases and J by 4 bases; unmatched bases: 1. The CDR3 is made up of 13 amino acids. Germline V CDR1 and CDR2: LNHDA, SQIVND (reference sequence).

The J gene is TRBJ2-7, the V gene TRBV29-1, with TRBD2 matching 7 bases. Germline V gene sequence: CDR1 SQVTM, CDR2 ANQGSEA. This CDR3 is built from 14 residues. With V trimmed by 5 bases and J by 3 bases, 10 bases remained unmatched. The CDR3 DNA reads as TGCAGCGTTATCAGGCAGGGAGGGATCTACGAGCAGTACTTC. Its protein product is CSVIRQGGIYEQYF.

The rearrangement uses TRBV6-5 and TRBJ1-4; TRBD1 aligns across 9 bases. Germline-derived CDR1 and CDR2 are MNHEY and SVGAGI. The length of the CDR3 is 14 residues. V shed 8 bases and J 6 bases; nucleotides not matched to a gene: 7. Written as DNA, the CDR3 is TGTGCCAGCGCTTCCGGGACAGGGTATGAAAAACTGTTTTTT. Translation: CASASGTGYEKLFF.

The chain combines TRBV30 with TRBJ1-3, with D tentatively TRBD1 (6 bases). The CDR3 loop spans 12 amino acids. Germline CDR1 is GTSNPN and CDR2 is SVGIG (reference sequence). Trimming cost V 8 bases and J 1 base, with 9 bases left between them. CDR3 sequence: CARGLSGNTIYF. CDR3 bases: TGTGCCCGGGGGCTATCTGGAAACACCATATATTTT.

V is TRBV19 and J is TRBJ1-4; no definite D call. The germline gives CDR1 LNHDA, CDR2 SQIVND (reference sequence). The CDR3 length is 12 residues. V shed 7 bases and J shed 7 bases, with 10 bases lying between them. The CDR3 region has the DNA TGTGCCAGTACATCCTACGCTGAAAAACTGTTTTTT. Residues: CASTSYAEKLFF. The entire variable domain, with the rest obtained from reference TRBV19 and TRBJ1-4, is as follows: DGGITQSPKYLFRKEGQNVTLSCEQNLNHDAMYWYRQDPGQGLRLIYYSQIVNDFQKGDIAEGYSVSREKKESFPLTVTSAQKNPTAFYLCASTSYAEKLFFGSGTQLSVL.

CDR3 region: CSAHRGLGELFF. In nucleotides, the CDR3 is TGCAGCGCACACAGGGGGCTCGGGGAGCTGTTTTTT. This chain links TRBV29-1 with TRBJ2-2; the match to TRBD1 covers 9 bases. Germline CDR1 reads SQVTM; CDR2 reads ANQGSEA. V was pared by 7 bases and J by 7 bases, with 4 bases of the junction left unmatched. CDR3 size: 12 residues.

V gene TRBV5-1 combines with J gene TRBJ1-2, with 10 bases matching TRBD1. The CDR3 extends over 14 amino acids. CDR1 and CDR2 (germline): SGHRS, YFSETQ. Losses at the gene ends were 0 bases for V and 6 bases for J; bases not matched to a gene: 2. The CDR3 DNA is TGCGCCAGCAGCTTGGTGACAGGGGGCGATGGCTACACCTTC. Translating it yields CASSLVTGGDGYTF.

The rearrangement links TRBV5-1 to TRBJ2-7; 11 bases agree with TRBD2. V gave up 4 bases and J gave up 2 bases; unmatched junction bases: 5. Per germline, CDR1 SGHRS and CDR2 YFSETQ. The CDR3 is 15 amino acids. The CDR3 nucleotides read TGCGCCAGCAGCAGACTAGCGGGATCCCCCTACGAGCAGTACTTC. Translating gives CASSRLAGSPYEQYF.